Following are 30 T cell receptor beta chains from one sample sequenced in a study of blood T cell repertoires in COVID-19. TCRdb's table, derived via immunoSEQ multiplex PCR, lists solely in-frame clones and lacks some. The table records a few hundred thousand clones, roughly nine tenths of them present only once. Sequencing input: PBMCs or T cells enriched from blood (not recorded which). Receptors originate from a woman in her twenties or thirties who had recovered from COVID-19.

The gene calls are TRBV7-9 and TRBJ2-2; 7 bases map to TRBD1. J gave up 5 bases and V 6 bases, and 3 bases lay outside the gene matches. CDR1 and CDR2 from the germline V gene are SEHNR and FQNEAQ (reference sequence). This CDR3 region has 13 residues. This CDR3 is CASRPGGTGELFF. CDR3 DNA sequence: TGTGCCAGCAGACCAGGGGGAACCGGGGAGCTGTTTTTT.

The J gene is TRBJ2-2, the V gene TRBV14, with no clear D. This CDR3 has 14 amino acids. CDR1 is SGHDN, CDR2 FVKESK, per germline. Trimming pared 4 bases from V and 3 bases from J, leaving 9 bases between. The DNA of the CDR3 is TGTGCCAGCAGCCCCGAGTACTACACCGGGGAGCTGTTTTTT. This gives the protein CASSPEYYTGELFF.

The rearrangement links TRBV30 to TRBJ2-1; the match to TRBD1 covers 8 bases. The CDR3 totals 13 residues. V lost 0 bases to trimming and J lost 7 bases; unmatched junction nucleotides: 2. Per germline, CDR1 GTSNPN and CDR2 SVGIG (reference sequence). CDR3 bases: TGTGCCTGGAGTGTACAGGGGGTGAATGAGCAGTTCTTC. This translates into CAWSVQGVNEQFF.

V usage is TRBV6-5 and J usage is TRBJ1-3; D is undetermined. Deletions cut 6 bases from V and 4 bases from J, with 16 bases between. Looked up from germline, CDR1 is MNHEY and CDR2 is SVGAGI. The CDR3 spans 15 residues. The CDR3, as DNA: TGTGCCAGCAGACTCTGGAGTGGAGAAGGAAACACCATATATTTT. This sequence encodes CASRLWSGEGNTIYF.

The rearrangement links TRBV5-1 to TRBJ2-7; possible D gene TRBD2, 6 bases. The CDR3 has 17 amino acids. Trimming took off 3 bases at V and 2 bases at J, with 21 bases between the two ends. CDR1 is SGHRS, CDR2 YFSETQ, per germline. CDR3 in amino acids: CASSSPSAGRVAYEQYF. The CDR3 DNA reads TGCGCCAGCAGCTCCCCGAGCGCGGGGAGAGTCGCCTACGAGCAGTACTTC.

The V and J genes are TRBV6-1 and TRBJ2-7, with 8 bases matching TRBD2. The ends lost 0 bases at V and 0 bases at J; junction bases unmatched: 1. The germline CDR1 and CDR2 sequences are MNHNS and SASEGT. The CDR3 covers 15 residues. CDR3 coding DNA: TGTGCCAGCAGTGAAGCTAGCGGGACCTCCTACGAGCAGTACTTC. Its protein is CASSEASGTSYEQYF.

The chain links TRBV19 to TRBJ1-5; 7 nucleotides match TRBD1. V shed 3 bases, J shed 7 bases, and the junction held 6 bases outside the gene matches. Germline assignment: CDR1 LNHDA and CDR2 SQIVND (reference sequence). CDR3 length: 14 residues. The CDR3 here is CASSIERGRQPQHF. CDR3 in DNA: TGTGCCAGTAGTATCGAGAGGGGGCGGCAGCCCCAGCATTTT.

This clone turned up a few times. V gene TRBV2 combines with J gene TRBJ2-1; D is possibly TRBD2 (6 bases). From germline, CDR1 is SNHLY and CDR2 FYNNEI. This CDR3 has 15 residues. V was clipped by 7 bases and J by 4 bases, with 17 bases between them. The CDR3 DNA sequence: TGTGCCAGCATGGGAGAGGGGAGGTATTACAATGAGCAGTTCTTC. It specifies CASMGEGRYYNEQFF. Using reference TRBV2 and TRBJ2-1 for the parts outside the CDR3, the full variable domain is EPEVTQTPSHQVTQMGQEVILRCVPISNHLYFYWYRQILGQKVEFLVSFYNNEISEKSEIFDDQFSVERPDGSNFTLKIRSTKLEDSAMYFCASMGEGRYYNEQFFGPGTRLTVL.

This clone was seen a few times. The CDR3, as DNA: TGCGCCAGCAGCCAAGATCCTCCACAGTCCTACAATCAGCCCCAGCATTTT. Translation gives CASSQDPPQSYNQPQHF. The chain has TRBV4-1 and TRBJ1-5; D gene uncertain. Germline CDR1 is MGHRA and CDR2 is YSYEKL. The CDR3 runs to 17 residues. Between the trimmed V and J ends, which lost 0 bases and 3 bases, there was a span of 15 bases.

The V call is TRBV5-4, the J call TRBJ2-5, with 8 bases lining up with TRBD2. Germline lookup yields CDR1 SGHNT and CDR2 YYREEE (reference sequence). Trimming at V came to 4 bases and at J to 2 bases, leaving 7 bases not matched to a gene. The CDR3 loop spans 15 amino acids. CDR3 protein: CASSPGGAGQETQYF. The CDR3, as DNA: TGTGCCAGCAGCCCCGGGGGGGCGGGACAAGAGACCCAGTACTTC.

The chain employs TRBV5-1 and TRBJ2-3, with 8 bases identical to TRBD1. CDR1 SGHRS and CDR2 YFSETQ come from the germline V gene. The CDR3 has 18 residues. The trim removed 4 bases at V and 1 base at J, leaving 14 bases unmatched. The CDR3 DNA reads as TGCGCCAGCAGCCACAACCCGGGGGCAGGGGGCCGCACAGATACGCAGTATTTT. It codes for CASSHNPGAGGRTDTQYF.

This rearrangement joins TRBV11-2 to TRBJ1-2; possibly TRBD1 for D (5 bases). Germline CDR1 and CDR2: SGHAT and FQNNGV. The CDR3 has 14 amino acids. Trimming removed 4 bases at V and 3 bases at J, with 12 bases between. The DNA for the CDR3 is TGTGCCAGCAGCTCCTTTCCGGGGGACTATGGCTACACCTTC. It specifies CASSSFPGDYGYTF.

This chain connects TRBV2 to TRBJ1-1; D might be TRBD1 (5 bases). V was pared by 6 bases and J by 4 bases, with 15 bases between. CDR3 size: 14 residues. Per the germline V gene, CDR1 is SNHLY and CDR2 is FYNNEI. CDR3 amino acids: CASRRTAGATEAFF. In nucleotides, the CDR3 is TGTGCCAGCAGAAGAACGGCTGGGGCCACTGAAGCTTTCTTT.

The CDR3 region has the DNA TGTGCTGCAGGGGTAGCTGGAAACACCATATATTTT. Amino acid sequence: CAAGVAGNTIYF. The J gene is TRBJ1-3, the V gene TRBV12-5, with D maybe TRBD1 (6 bases). The ends were cut back, 11 bases at V and 2 bases at J, with 10 bases in the middle. CDR3 length equals 12 residues. Germline V CDR1 and CDR2: LGHNT, FRNRAP.

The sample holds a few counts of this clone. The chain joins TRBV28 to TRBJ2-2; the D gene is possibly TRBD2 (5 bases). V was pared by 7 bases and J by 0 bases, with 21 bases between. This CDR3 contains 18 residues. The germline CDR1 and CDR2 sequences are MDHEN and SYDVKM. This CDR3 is CASTTLLLRGANTGELFF. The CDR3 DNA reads TGTGCCAGCACCACCCTCCTATTACGGGGAGCGAACACCGGGGAGCTGTTTTTT. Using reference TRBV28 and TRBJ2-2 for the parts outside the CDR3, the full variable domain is DVKVTQSSRYLVKRTGEKVFLECVQDMDHENMFWYRQDPGLGLRLIYFSYDVKMKEKGDIPEGYSVSREKKERFSLILESASTNQTSMYLCASTTLLLRGANTGELFFGEGSRLTVL.

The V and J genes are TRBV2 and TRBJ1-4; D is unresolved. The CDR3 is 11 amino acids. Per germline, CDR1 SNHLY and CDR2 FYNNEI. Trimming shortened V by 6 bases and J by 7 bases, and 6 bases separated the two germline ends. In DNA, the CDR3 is TGTGCCAGCAGAAACTCTGAAAAACTGTTTTTT. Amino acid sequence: CASRNSEKLFF.

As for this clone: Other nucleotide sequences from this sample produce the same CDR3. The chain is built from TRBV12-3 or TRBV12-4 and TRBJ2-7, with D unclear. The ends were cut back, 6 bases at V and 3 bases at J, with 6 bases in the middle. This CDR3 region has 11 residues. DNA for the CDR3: TGTGCCAGCAGCCCCAGCTACGAGCAGTACTTC. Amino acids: CASSPSYEQYF.

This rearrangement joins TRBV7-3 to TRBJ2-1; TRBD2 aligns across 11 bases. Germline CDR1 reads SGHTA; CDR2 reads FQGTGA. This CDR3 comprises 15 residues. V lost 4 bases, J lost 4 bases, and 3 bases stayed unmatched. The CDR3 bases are TGTGCCAGCAGCTCGCTAGCGGGGGGATACAATGAGCAGTTCTTC. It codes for CASSSLAGGYNEQFF.

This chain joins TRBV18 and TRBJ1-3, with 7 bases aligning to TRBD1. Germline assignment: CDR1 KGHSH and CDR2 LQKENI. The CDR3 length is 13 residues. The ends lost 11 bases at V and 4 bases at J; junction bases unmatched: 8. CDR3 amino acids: CAGETGSGNTIYF. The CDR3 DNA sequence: TGTGCCGGGGAGACAGGGAGCGGAAACACCATATATTTT.

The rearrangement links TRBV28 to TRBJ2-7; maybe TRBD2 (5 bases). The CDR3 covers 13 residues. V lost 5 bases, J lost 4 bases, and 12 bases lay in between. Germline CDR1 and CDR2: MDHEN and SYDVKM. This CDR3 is CASSPPGGYEQYF. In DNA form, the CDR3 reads TGTGCCAGCAGTCCCCCCGGCGGGTACGAGCAGTACTTC.

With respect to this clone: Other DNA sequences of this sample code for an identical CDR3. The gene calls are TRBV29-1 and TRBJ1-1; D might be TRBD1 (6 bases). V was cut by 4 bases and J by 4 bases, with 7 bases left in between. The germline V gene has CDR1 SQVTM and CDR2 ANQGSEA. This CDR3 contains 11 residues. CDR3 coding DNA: TGCAGCGTTGGACAGGTCACTGAAGCTTTCTTT. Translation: CSVGQVTEAFF.

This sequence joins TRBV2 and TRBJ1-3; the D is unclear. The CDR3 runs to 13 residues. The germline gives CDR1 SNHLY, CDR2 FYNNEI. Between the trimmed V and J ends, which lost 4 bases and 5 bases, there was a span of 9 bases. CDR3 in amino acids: CASSASTRNTIYF. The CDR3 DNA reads TGTGCCAGCAGTGCCTCTACTCGAAACACCATATATTTT.

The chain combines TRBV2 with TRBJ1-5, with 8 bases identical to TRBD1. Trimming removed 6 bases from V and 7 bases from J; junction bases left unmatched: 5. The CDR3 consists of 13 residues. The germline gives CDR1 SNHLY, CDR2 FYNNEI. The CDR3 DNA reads TGTGCCAGCAGGGACAGGGAGGCGCAGCCCCAGCATTTT. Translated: CASRDREAQPQHF.

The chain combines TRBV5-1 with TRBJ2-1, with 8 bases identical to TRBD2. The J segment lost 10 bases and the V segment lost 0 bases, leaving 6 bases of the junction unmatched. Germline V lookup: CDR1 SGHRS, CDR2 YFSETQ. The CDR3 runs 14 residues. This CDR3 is CASSLEGTRVEQFF. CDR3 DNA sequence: TGCGCCAGCAGCTTGGAGGGGACTAGGGTAGAGCAGTTCTTC.

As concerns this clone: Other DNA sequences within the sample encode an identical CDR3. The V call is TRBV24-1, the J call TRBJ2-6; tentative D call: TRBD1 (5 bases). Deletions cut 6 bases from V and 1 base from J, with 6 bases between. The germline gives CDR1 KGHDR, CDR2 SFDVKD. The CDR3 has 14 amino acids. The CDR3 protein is CATSQGSGANVLTF. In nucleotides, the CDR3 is TGTGCCACCAGTCAGGGTTCTGGGGCCAACGTCCTGACTTTC.

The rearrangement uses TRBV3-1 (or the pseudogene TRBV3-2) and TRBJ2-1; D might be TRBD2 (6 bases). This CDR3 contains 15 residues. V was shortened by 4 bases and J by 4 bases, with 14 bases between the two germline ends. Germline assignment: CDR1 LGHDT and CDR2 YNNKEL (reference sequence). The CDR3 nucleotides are TGTGCCAGCAGCCCCCCGTGGGACTCGTACAATGAGCAGTTCTTC. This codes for CASSPPWDSYNEQFF.

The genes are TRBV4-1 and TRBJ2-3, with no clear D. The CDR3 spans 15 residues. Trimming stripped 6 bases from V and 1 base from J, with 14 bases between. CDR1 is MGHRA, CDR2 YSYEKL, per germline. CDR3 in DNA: TGCGCCAGCAGTGAGTGGAGCACCCGCACAGATACGCAGTATTTT. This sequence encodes CASSEWSTRTDTQYF.

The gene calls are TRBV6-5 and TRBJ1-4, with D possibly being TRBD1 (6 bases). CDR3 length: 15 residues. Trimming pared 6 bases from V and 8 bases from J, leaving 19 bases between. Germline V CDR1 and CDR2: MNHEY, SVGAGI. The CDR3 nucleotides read TGTGCCAGCAGAAGTGAGGGGGGGGTGTGGGAAAAACTGTTTTTT. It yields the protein CASRSEGGVWEKLFF.

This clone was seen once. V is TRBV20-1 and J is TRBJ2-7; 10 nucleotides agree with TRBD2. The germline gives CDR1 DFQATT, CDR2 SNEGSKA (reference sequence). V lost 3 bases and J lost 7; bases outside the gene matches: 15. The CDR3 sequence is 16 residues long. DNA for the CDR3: TGCAGTGCTAGTTTAATTGCGGCTAGCGGGAGTGTGGAGCAGTACTTC. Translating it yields CSASLIAASGSVEQYF.

CDR3 bases: TGTGCCAGCAGCCAAGATCTTTTCTACGAGCAGTACTTC. Translating it yields CASSQDLFYEQYF. This chain uses TRBV3-1 (or the pseudogene TRBV3-2) with TRBJ2-7; D gene unclear. This CDR3 has 13 amino acids. V was cut by 0 bases and J by 3 bases, with 6 bases left in between. The germline gives CDR1 LGHDT, CDR2 YNNKEL (reference sequence).